This T cell receptor beta chain was profiled in a study of cytomegalovirus exposure and HLA in healthy donors (dated by TCRdb to 2015 to 2018). Broadly, across the study: According to an earlier analysis of 587 of the donors, 200 million or so T cells yielded roughly 110 million unique TCR beta sequences and around 280 Gb of sequence data. The study aimed to test whether cataloging public T cell receptors could reveal signatures of past pathogen exposure. Roughly five DR-DQ haplotypes were treated as single units for association and clustering because of strong linkage in the cohort. To predict cytomegalovirus infection status, the study combined high-throughput TCR immunosequencing, statistical association of individual TCRs with disease status, and machine learning. The study used immunosequencing to profile the T cell repertoires of approximately 640 subjects and linked those repertoires to cytomegalovirus serostatus. Along with the 666-subject first cohort, a separate validation cohort of over a hundred different subjects was used. Among about 400 genotyped donors of the cohort, an average of approximately 240,000 unique TCR beta nucleotide sequences was sequenced per donor, of which about 18% were non-productive. The genetic ancestry cluster associated with self-reported Caucasian donors included roughly 84% of the 300 to 400 genotyped donors. Donor age, sex, ethnicity and CMV serostatus were collected together with the repertoire data. The number of typed donors differed by locus: roughly 620-640 for A, B, C, DRB1 and DQB1; approximately 520 for DQA1; 606 for DPA1; and 400 to 480 for DPB1. In a later genetic analysis, genome-wide SNP genotypes for about 60% of the 666 donors were used, and that subset was treated as a discovery cohort. All discovery cohort repertoires had been generated on a single sequencing platform. In the later analysis, no new phenotypic data were used to find candidate immune exposures; instead, reliance was placed on TCR beta sequences and their occurrence across donors. About 280 gigabases of sequencing data and approximately 92 million unique TCR sequences made up an early release that covered fewer than 650 HLA-typed donors. Class I and class II HLA loci were covered by the typing at four-digit resolution. A later analysis re-examined previously published TCR beta repertoires from roughly 720 donors and added high-resolution HLA genotyping to investigate patterns of TCR occurrence. To decide whether each TCR beta V gene segment behaved as functional or pseudogenic, an earlier analysis of fewer than 750 of the donors relied on high-throughput TCR beta sequencing.

The germline V gene yields SGHRS for CDR1 and YFSETQ for CDR2. The CDR3 goes from the cysteine to the phenylalanine over 15 residues. Only the CDR3 DNA is retained, 45 bases long and in frame from the first base. A word on this clone: Its antigen target is currently unknown. No base quality values were provided; no much bigger clone lies one nucleotide off.

The cohort was made up of 500 to 850 healthy bone marrow donors. At the time of sampling, all cohort members were nominally healthy, though unrecorded immune exposures were likely present. The donor was CMV seropositive and was included in the group of some 290 seropositive cohort members. Each donor provided a peripheral blood sample, and peripheral blood mononuclear cells were used for TCR beta sequencing. Genomic DNA was extracted from the blood cell samples with the Qiagen DNeasy Blood Extraction Kit. The full study reports these points: A later genetic analysis reported fewer N-insertions in productive TCRs among donors in an Asian-associated ancestry cluster than the 666-donor mean. The classifier was reported to diagnose cytomegalovirus status with high specificity and sensitivity in both the original cohort and the validation cohort. The authors suggested that the approach could potentially be extended to other disease states and immunological phenotypes. In a later analysis, most CMV-associated TCR beta chains were found to appear HLA-restricted, with HLA associations seemingly driven largely by CMV exposure. According to a later analysis, TCR association rates differed among HLA loci, with DRB1 alleles showing the most associated TCRs and HLA-C alleles showing the fewest. A later genetic analysis associated a missense DCLRE1C variant with V-gene and J-gene trimming of TCR beta chains, and an independent cohort replicated the association. Because HLA typing was missing for some donors at each locus, association tests included only the typed subset. Three of the identified cytomegalovirus-associated TCR beta chains were confirmed in vitro to be specific for cytomegalovirus antigens. While some public TCRs were present in many individuals, most TCR sequences turned up only very rarely across donors. Specific HLA alleles were associated with 15,000 to 20,000 TCR beta sequences at a false discovery rate of 0.05 in a later analysis. A later analysis reported that several top co-occurrence clusters appeared linked to parvovirus B19, influenza, CMV and Epstein-Barr virus. In a later analysis, HLA-associated TCR beta chains were found to be more clonally expanded and to have lower generation probabilities than equally common non-associated chains. A total of fewer than 200 TCR beta chains were listed by the study as associated with cytomegalovirus. A cluster of highly shared sequence variants was judged likely to be a technical artifact of the sequencing pipeline. Sequencing depth was assumed to be roughly uniform across donors in the presence/absence analyses, though that assumption may not hold. A further reported finding was that TCR beta sequences accurately predicted the HLA-A and HLA-B alleles for most subjects in the first cohort. Because the 87-base-pair reads could not distinguish some IMGT-functional V segments, including TRBV6-2 and TRBV6-3, those segments were excluded. Strong co-occurrence of HLA alleles, especially DR and DQ, made assigning TCR associations to individual alleles difficult. Immune exposure information for the cohort was limited to CMV serostatus. In an earlier analysis of more than 450 of the donors, most TCR beta V segments were observed in productive rearrangements about 87% or about 30% of the time, broadly matching IMGT annotations. Linkage disequilibrium might explain the correlated functional status among segregating V segments, but an unknown experimental factor could not be excluded. Because counts were too low, seventeen rarely observed V segments, including chromosome 9 orphons, were excluded from the earlier analysis of roughly 580 of the donors. In this cohort, only TCR beta chains were sequenced, and detectable features were limited by the absence of alpha or paired-chain data.

The library was built by means of the immunoSEQ multiplex PCR assay. For the multiplex PCR, a mixture combining 60 forward primers for TCR Vbeta segments and 13 reverse primers for TCR Jbeta segments was used. A multiplex PCR assay on genomic DNA amplified the CDR3 region of rearranged TCR beta genes. Amplified TCR beta libraries were sequenced as 87-base-pair reads on the Illumina HiSeq System. In the source study's methods: In a later analysis, around 80 million unique TCR beta chains were counted across the approximately 640 repertoires, and about 9.9 million of these chains were shared by at least two donors. Raw reads were error-corrected and collapsed into unique sequences with a nearest-neighbor algorithm that merged closely related sequences to remove PCR and sequencing errors. V, D and J gene segments were assigned by aligning CDR3 sequences to IMGT reference sequences. For a sequence to be retained, a match of at least six nucleotides was required to both a V gene segment and a J gene segment. Rearrangements were called productive when the CDR3 lacked stop codons and stayed in frame with V and J; all others were non-productive. Following IMGT convention, CDR3 was defined as the stretch from the second conserved V-encoded cysteine to the conserved J-encoded phenylalanine. The earlier analysis of more than 450 of the donors excluded sequences that lacked an unambiguous match to a single V gene segment. An earlier analysis of 587 of the donors called V segments functional above 56.7% productive rearrangements and segregating when the between-donor standard deviation exceeded 5%. A statistical classification framework was built to diagnose cytomegalovirus status from the catalog of TCR beta chain sequences. A later analysis assigned V and J genes by comparing TCR nucleotide sequences with IMGT/GENE-DB human TR gene sequences. Using the TCRdist pipeline, a later analysis assigned CDR3 sequences along with most-parsimonious VDJ recombination scenarios. In a later analysis, every TCR beta chain was defined by the combination of its CDR3 amino acid sequence and its V-gene family, and reads without a unique V-gene family were dropped. A later analysis removed several hundred highly shared, low-generation-probability nucleotide sequences to deal with suspected cross-contamination and a sequencing artifact. In a later analysis, a clonal expansion index for each public chain was calculated from normalized within-repertoire ranks of inferred template counts. Generation probabilities in a later analysis came from a VDJ recombination model fitted to out-of-frame rearrangements, and those results were checked against IGoR. In a later analysis, hypergeometric tests were used to score TCR-TCR, TCR-HLA and TCR-CMV co-occurrence, with a repertoire-size bias correction applied to TCR pairs. False discovery rates were estimated in a later analysis by permuting HLA or CMV assignments 20 times. In a later analysis, co-occurring TCRs were grouped using DBSCAN, and TCRdist sequence similarity was added for clustering within HLA-allele-positive subsets. For co-occurrence clustering, repertoires with fewer than 30,000 or more than 120,000 public chains were excluded, along with roughly 5 repertoires with anomalous nucleotide sharing. Entries here come from immuneACCESS through TCRdb and include only in-frame sequences with V and J called. Some clones fail to appear in such tables; in the studies checked, an unresolved V gene covers under half of the shortfall, and the cause of the remainder is unknown. The D gene and trimming were derived from the DNA, and the V and J assignments and clone size from that table. This sample has 35,000 to 55,000 clones in its table, and about 60% of those were observed once. Of the sample, 12% falls within the top ten clones.

Here the chain combines TRBV5-1 and TRBJ2-5; a weak D assignment points to TRBD1 (5 bases agree). The DNA matches TRBJ2-7 better at its end, which makes the J call doubtful. Sample: PBMCs. The receptor was derived from a man aged 55 to 69 in good health and CMV-seropositive. The CDR3 protein: CASSLGQSPSYEQYF. The nucleotides read TGCGCCAGCAGCTTGGGACAGTCACCTTCCTACGAGCAGTACTTC.